The present T cell receptor beta chain was sequenced within a study of T cells in Graves' hyperthyroidism and ophthalmopathy. The CDR3 length is 15 residues. The V gene lost 8 bases and the J gene lost 2 bases, with 16 bases spanning the gap. Germline CDR1 reads LNHDA; CDR2 reads SQIVND (reference sequence). General study points: Classification by a 13 V-J model distinguished ophthalmopathy from stable hyperthyroidism. The model predicted ophthalmopathy a median roughly 6.3 months before onset.

In patients aged 18 to 65, hyperthyroidism was newly diagnosed, with duration under 2 months. In its sample, this clonotype was seen a few times. Its specificity is not known. The TCR beta CDR3 regions underwent amplification using RNA transcripts as the source. The TCR CDR3 was amplified in a first-round RT-PCR using the HTBI primer set. TCRdb processed the multiplex PCR reads anew with MiXCR; each CDR3 protein has one entry. This sample has about 50,000 distinct CDR3 sequences; 49% occur once, and the top ten carry roughly a third. This sequence originates from a woman between 50 and 59 years old with Graves' hyperthyroidism. The chain employs TRBV19 and TRBJ1-5; possible D gene TRBD1, 5 bases. Sequenced input: peripheral blood or thyroid tissue (not recorded which). The CDR3 DNA sequence: TGTGCCAGTGGTGCGCAGGGTGACGGCAATCAGCCCCAGCATTTT. Its translation is CASGAQGDGNQPQHF.